Following are 9 T cell receptor beta chains from one sample sequenced in a study of Graves' ophthalmopathy and Graves' hyperthyroidism. RNA transcripts were the template, and TCR beta CDR3 regions were amplified from them. HTBI primers were employed in first-round RT-PCR, then a second-round multiplex PCR followed. TCRdb re-called the multiplex PCR reads with MiXCR, one entry per CDR3 protein. The table has around 1.1 million distinct CDR3 sequences, about 36% seen once. The sequenced sample consisted of peripheral blood or thyroid tissue (not recorded which). The receptors shown here come from an adult man with Graves' hyperthyroidism.

The sample holds many counts of this clonotype. The chain links TRBV12-3 or TRBV12-4 to TRBJ2-5, with 10 bases matching TRBD1. The V gene end was trimmed by 6 bases and the J gene end by 5 bases; junction bases not matched to a gene: 6. This CDR3 is built from 14 residues. CDR3 sequence (DNA): TGTGCCAGCAGGCAGACAGGGGGCCAGGAGACCCAGTACTTC. It codes for CASRQTGGQETQYF.

This clonotype was detected only a few times. The chain is built from TRBV9 and TRBJ1-6; D unclear. V shed 7 bases and J shed 1 base, with 15 bases lying between them. Germline V lookup: CDR1 SGDLS, CDR2 YYNGEE. This CDR3 comprises 16 residues. The CDR3 DNA reads TGTGCCAGCTCACCAGCGGCGAATTCCTATAATTCACCCCTCCACTTT. Its protein product is CASSPAANSYNSPLHF.

This clonotype has at least ten counts. The gene calls are TRBV9 and TRBJ1-2; D is undetermined. The ends were cut back, 0 bases at V and 5 bases at J, with 14 bases in the middle. This CDR3 has 15 amino acids. Germline CDR1 reads SGDLS; CDR2 reads YYNGEE. DNA of the CDR3: TGTGCCAGCAGCGTAGGGGTACTTCAGCTGTATGGCTACACCTTC. Translated, it gives CASSVGVLQLYGYTF.

The J gene is TRBJ1-2, the V gene TRBV20-1, with 8 bases fitting TRBD1. There are 13 residues in the CDR3. Germline V lookup: CDR1 DFQATT, CDR2 SNEGSKA (reference sequence). J lost 3 bases, V lost 2 bases, and 2 bases had no gene match. The CDR3 spells CSARQGAHYGYTF. In nucleotides, the CDR3 is TGCAGTGCTAGACAGGGGGCCCACTATGGCTACACCTTC.

This clonotype showed up many times. V and J are TRBV7-2 and TRBJ2-7; 7 nucleotides match TRBD2. Germline CDR1 and CDR2: SGHTA and FQGNSA. This CDR3 comprises 15 residues. V lost 1 base, J lost 3 bases, and 6 bases stayed unmatched. The CDR3 DNA is TGTGCCAGCAGCTTAGGAGGCGGGAGAGGCTACGAGCAGTACTTC. Translated: CASSLGGGRGYEQYF. The entire variable domain, with the rest obtained from reference TRBV7-2 and TRBJ2-7, is as follows: GAGVSQSPSNKVTEKGKDVELRCDPISGHTALYWYRQSLGQGLEFLIYFQGNSAPDKSGLPSDRFSAERTGGSVSTLTIQRTQQEDSAVYLCASSLGGGRGYEQYFGPGTRLTVT.

Notes on this clonotype: One end of the junction varies from germline; a read error may be responsible. Written as DNA, the CDR3 is TGTGCCAGCAGATTACAGGGGGCGCCCCTCTACGAGCAGTACTTC. This sequence encodes CASRLQGAPLYEQYF. V is TRBV10-2 and J is TRBJ2-7; the match to TRBD1 covers 9 bases. From germline, CDR1 is WSHSY and CDR2 SAAADI. There are 15 residues in the CDR3.

This clonotype was counted many times. The rearrangement joins TRBV12-3 or TRBV12-4 to TRBJ1-4, with a tentative D call TRBD1 (6 bases). The CDR3 totals 15 residues. V lost 4 bases, J lost 0 bases, and 9 bases lay in between. The CDR3 bases are TGTGCCAGCAGTTCCTACAGGGCAACTAATGAAAAACTGTTTTTT. Translating it yields CASSSYRATNEKLFF.

This clonotype has ten or more counts. The chain is built from TRBV19 and TRBJ1-1; 12 bases map to TRBD1. V trimming: 5 bases; J trimming: 3 bases; junction bases outside the gene matches: 1. Germline CDR1 and CDR2: LNHDA and SQIVND (reference sequence). CDR3 size: 14 residues. Written as DNA, the CDR3 is TGTGCCAGTAGTGGGACAGGGGGCTACACTGAAGCTTTCTTT. Protein: CASSGTGGYTEAFF.

In its sample, this clonotype was seen many times. The chain recombines TRBV7-6 with TRBJ2-7, with 8 bases that match TRBD1. V shed 6 bases and J 3 bases; nucleotides not matched to a gene: 7. The CDR3 totals 14 residues. Germline CDR1 and CDR2: SGHVS and FNYEAQ. The CDR3 DNA is TGTGCCAGCAGGCCCGAGACAGGGGACTACGAGCAGTACTTC. It is translated as CASRPETGDYEQYF.